This T cell receptor beta chain comes out of a study of control samples from healthy donors and cancer patients. With V trimmed by 5 bases and J by 4 bases, 4 bases remained unmatched. CDR1 is SGHTA, CDR2 FQGNSA, per germline. The CDR3 is 13 amino acids. Clones were sequenced by immunoSEQ multiplex PCR, and TCRdb holds only the in-frame ones, with some missing. The data contain around 190,000 clones, around 87% of them singletons. This clonotype originated in a woman between 50 and 59 years old in good health. V gene TRBV7-2 combines with J gene TRBJ2-5, with 7 bases aligning to TRBD1. Material for sequencing was blood. CDR3 loop: CASSVDRAETQYF. Here the CDR3 DNA reads TGTGCCAGCAGCGTCGACAGGGCAGAGACCCAGTACTTC.